The 7 T cell receptor beta chains presented below share a single source sample, sequenced in a study of blood T cell repertoires in COVID-19 (dated by TCRdb to the early 2020s). Library preparation was by the immunoSEQ multiplex PCR assay. TCRdb retrieved this table from immuneACCESS and kept in-frame rearrangements only. Not all clones are present; in checked studies, unresolved V genes account for under half, and no reason is known for the remainder. Within this sample are under 250,000 clones, with 92% of them counted one time only. The top ten constitute about 0.8% of the sample. The sequenced material came from peripheral blood. The receptors come from a man aged 55 to 70 with COVID-19, enrolled during active disease.

The chain employs TRBV5-1 and TRBJ1-6, with 8 bases that match TRBD1. There are 14 residues in the CDR3. Germline loops: CDR1 SGHRS, CDR2 YFSETQ. V shed 3 bases, J shed 8 bases, and the junction held 4 bases outside the gene matches. The CDR3 here is CASSSGTGDSPLHF. CDR3 bases: TGCGCCAGCAGCTCCGGGACAGGAGATTCACCCCTCCACTTT.

The V and J genes are TRBV30 and TRBJ1-3; no reliable D call. Trimming removed 0 bases from V and 6 bases from J, with 9 bases in between. Germline loops: CDR1 GTSNPN, CDR2 SVGIG (reference sequence). This CDR3 contains 13 residues. The CDR3 protein is CAWSVGDSNTIYF. The CDR3 DNA reads as TGTGCCTGGAGTGTGGGAGACTCAAACACCATATATTTT.

The rearrangement links TRBV6-5 to TRBJ1-3, with TRBD1 matching 10 bases. V was clipped by 6 bases and J by 4 bases; unmatched bases: 6. Germline V gene lookup returns CDR1 MNHEY and CDR2 SVGAGI. The CDR3 consists of 15 residues. CDR3 coding DNA: TGTGCCAGCAGCCCGGACAGGGGGTCAGGAAACACCATATATTTT. Translation: CASSPDRGSGNTIYF.

This chain joins TRBV6-2 or TRBV6-3 and TRBJ2-1, with a possible D match to TRBD2 (6 bases). The germline V gene encodes CDR1 MNHEY and CDR2 SVGEGT. This CDR3 has 15 amino acids. Deletions cut 6 bases from V and 6 bases from J, with 18 bases between. The CDR3 nucleotides are TGTGCCAGCAGCCCCTCGACGGGAGCTCGCAATGAGCAGTTCTTC. Its translation: CASSPSTGARNEQFF.

This clone was detected only once. This chain uses TRBV5-1 with TRBJ1-2; unclear D gene. V lost 1 base, J lost 4 bases, and 11 bases lay in between. There are 14 residues in the CDR3. Germline CDR1 SGHRS, CDR2 YFSETQ. The CDR3 reads CASSLTSGSYGYTF. CDR3 in DNA: TGCGCCAGCAGCTTGACGTCAGGCAGCTATGGCTACACCTTC. Variable domain in full (rest from reference TRBV5-1 and TRBJ1-2): KAGVTQTPRYLIKTRGQQVTLSCSPISGHRSVSWYQQTPGQGLQFLFEYFSETQRNKGNFPGRFSGRQFSNSRSEMNVSTLELGDSALYLCASSLTSGSYGYTFGSGTRLTVV.

The V call is TRBV19, the J call TRBJ1-2; 11 nucleotides agree with TRBD1. V dropped 6 bases and J dropped 8; count of bases not matched to a gene: 2. The CDR3 has 12 residues. Germline CDR1 reads LNHDA; CDR2 reads SQIVND (reference sequence). This CDR3 is CASRDRGLGYTF. The CDR3 nucleotides are TGTGCCAGTAGGGACAGGGGGCTGGGCTACACCTTC.

This clone appeared a single time. The rearrangement uses TRBV19 and TRBJ1-6; TRBD1 matches 8 bases. The V and J ends lost 9 bases and 7 bases, in that order; junction bases with no gene match: 8. The germline V gene encodes CDR1 LNHDA and CDR2 SQIVND (reference sequence). The CDR3 contains 14 residues. The CDR3: CASRLGQGNSPLHF. The CDR3 region has the DNA TGTGCCAGCAGGTTAGGACAGGGAAATTCACCCCTCCACTTT.